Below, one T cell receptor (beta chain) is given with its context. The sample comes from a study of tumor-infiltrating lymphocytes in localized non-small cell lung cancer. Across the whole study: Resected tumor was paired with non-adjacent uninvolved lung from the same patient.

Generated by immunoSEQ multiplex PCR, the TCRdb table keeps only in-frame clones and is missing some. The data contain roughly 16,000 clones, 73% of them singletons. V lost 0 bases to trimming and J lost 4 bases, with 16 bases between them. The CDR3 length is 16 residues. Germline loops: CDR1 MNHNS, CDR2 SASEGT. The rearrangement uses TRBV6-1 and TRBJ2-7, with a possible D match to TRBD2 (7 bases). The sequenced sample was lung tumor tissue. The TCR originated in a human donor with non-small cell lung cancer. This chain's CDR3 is CASSEAGGLLSYEQYF. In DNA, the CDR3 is TGTGCCAGCAGTGAAGCGGGGGGGCTATTGAGTTACGAGCAGTACTTC.